The next 21 T cell receptor beta chains were all read from a single sample in a study of blood T cells in healthy people across ages. Combining a sample-barcoded 5' primer with a J-beta primer mix, a second PCR ran for 7 to 11 cycles. MiXCR was run by TCRdb on the 5' RACE reads, yielding one entry per CDR3 protein. The table records approximately 1,700,000 distinct CDR3 sequences, roughly two fifths of them present only once. The sample consisted of blood. The receptors stem from a human donor in good health.

The chain uses TRBV19 and TRBJ1-6; unclear D gene. The CDR3 length is 15 residues. Per germline, CDR1 LNHDA and CDR2 SQIVND (reference sequence). V lost 3 bases to trimming and J lost 0 bases, with 6 bases between them. The CDR3 protein is CASSIQSSYNSPLHF. Written as DNA, the CDR3 is TGTGCCAGTAGTATCCAGAGCTCCTATAATTCACCCCTCCACTTT.

This clonotype was picked up many times. The J gene is TRBJ2-1, the V gene TRBV6-4, with 8 bases fitting TRBD2. V was clipped by 3 bases and J by 3 bases; unmatched bases: 7. This CDR3 contains 16 residues. Germline values: CDR1 MRHNA, CDR2 SNTAGT. CDR3 sequence reads: CASSESVRGDYNEQFF. DNA of the CDR3: TGTGCCAGCAGTGAGAGTGTGCGGGGGGACTACAATGAGCAGTTCTTC.

V usage is TRBV6-1 and J usage is TRBJ1-2; TRBD1 agrees at 7 bases. V was pared by 1 base and J by 2 bases, with 7 bases of the junction left unmatched. CDR3 size: 16 residues. Germline V CDR1 and CDR2: MNHNS, SASEGT. In DNA, the CDR3 is TGTGCCAGCAGTGAAGGGGGGACAGTTGTCAACTATGGCTACACCTTC. This sequence encodes CASSEGGTVVNYGYTF.

This clonotype was counted only a few times. The chain carries TRBV20-1 and TRBJ2-1; 7 bases are shared with TRBD2. This CDR3 region has 15 residues. Germline values: CDR1 DFQATT, CDR2 SNEGSKA (reference sequence). V lost 3 bases to trimming and J lost 6 bases; unmatched junction nucleotides: 11. CDR3 in DNA: TGCAGTGCTAGGCCAGCGGGGCGCAGTTCCAATGAGCAGTTCTTC. Translated, it gives CSARPAGRSSNEQFF.

This clonotype has just one count. The chain has TRBV20-1 and TRBJ1-2, with 10 bases that match TRBD1. The CDR3 has 14 amino acids. Germline lookup yields CDR1 DFQATT and CDR2 SNEGSKA (reference sequence). V lost 1 base, J lost 7 bases, and 6 bases stayed unmatched. The CDR3 region has the DNA TGCAGTGCTAGAGTCGCCGGGACAGGGGTTGGCTACACCTTC. Its translation: CSARVAGTGVGYTF.

This chain links TRBV7-2 with TRBJ2-7; D is possibly TRBD2 (7 bases). CDR3 length: 18 residues. The V gene's germline CDR1 is SGHTA and CDR2 FQGNSA. Between the trimmed V and J ends, which lost 5 bases and 0 bases, there was a span of 23 bases. The CDR3 spells CASSLRHLGGASSYEQYF. CDR3 nucleotide sequence: TGTGCCAGCAGCCTCAGACACTTGGGGGGGGCGAGCTCCTACGAGCAGTACTTC. Based on the CDR3 plus reference TRBV7-2 and TRBJ2-7, the full variable domain is GAGVSQSPSNKVTEKGKDVELRCDPISGHTALYWYRQSLGQGLEFLIYFQGNSAPDKSGLPSDRFSAERTGGSVSTLTIQRTQQEDSAVYLCASSLRHLGGASSYEQYFGPGTRLTVT.

With regard to this clonotype: A much larger clone is a single base away; this may be a read error. The chain has TRBV29-1 and TRBJ2-5, with D tentatively TRBD2 (5 bases). The J call could be wrong; TRBJ2-7 is a better fit for the DNA end. CDR1 is SQVTM and CDR2 is ANQGSEA in the germline V gene. CDR3 size: 14 residues. In DNA form, the CDR3 reads TGCAGCGTTGTTTTCGGGGAAAGGACCCACGAGCAGTACTTC. Translation: CSVVFGERTHEQYF.

This chain uses TRBV9 with TRBJ1-2; 8 bases line up with TRBD1. Unmatched junction bases numbered 4, after V lost 0 bases and J lost 6 bases. Germline V gene sequence: CDR1 SGDLS, CDR2 YYNGEE. The CDR3 sequence is 14 residues long. The CDR3 DNA sequence: TGTGCCAGCAGCGTAGTCGGGACAGGAGATGGCTACACCTTC. The encoded protein is CASSVVGTGDGYTF.

A note on this clonotype: An end of the junction differs from the germline gene, which may be a read error. The chain couples TRBV7-8 to TRBJ2-3; 8 nucleotides match TRBD2. The germline V gene encodes CDR1 SGHVS and CDR2 FQNEAQ. The CDR3 is 14 residues long. The CDR3 region is CAGSPGLASDTQYF. The CDR3 region has the DNA TGTGCCGGCAGCCCCGGACTAGCTTCTGATACGCAGTATTTT.

This CDR3 is CAISRDRSSETQYF. The DNA of the CDR3 is TGTGCCATCAGCCGGGACAGGTCTAGTGAGACCCAGTACTTC. V is TRBV10-3 and J is TRBJ2-5; 8 bases line up with TRBD1. J lost 5 bases, V lost 6 bases, and 8 bases had no gene match. Germline CDR1 is ENHRY and CDR2 is SYGVKD. This CDR3 has 14 residues.

This clonotype was counted between two and nine times. The V call is TRBV4-2, the J call TRBJ1-2; 12 bases match TRBD1. V lost 5 bases and J lost 4; bases outside the gene matches: 5. CDR3 length: 15 amino acids. CDR1 LGHNA and CDR2 YNFKEQ come from the germline V gene. The CDR3 DNA is TGTGCCAGCAGCACCGGGACAGGGGGCGGCTATGGCTACACCTTC. Translation: CASSTGTGGGYGYTF.

This chain joins TRBV5-6 and TRBJ1-2, with unresolved D. The V gene's germline CDR1 is SGHDT and CDR2 YYEEEE. CDR3 length: 14 residues. V shed 0 bases and J shed 8 bases, with 14 bases lying between them. This chain's CDR3 is CASSLGGEVRGYTF. The CDR3 region has the DNA TGTGCCAGCAGCTTGGGGGGTGAGGTGAGAGGCTACACCTTC.

This chain uses TRBV11-3 with TRBJ1-1; D possibly corresponds to TRBD1 (6 bases). CDR3 length: 15 amino acids. Germline assignment: CDR1 SGHNT and CDR2 YENEEA. The V end was cut by 5 bases, the J end by 4 bases, with 17 bases between. The CDR3 protein is CASSRARGEFTEAFF. DNA of the CDR3: TGTGCCAGCAGCCGGGCCAGGGGTGAGTTCACTGAAGCTTTCTTT.

This clonotype was detected only once. This chain links TRBV20-1 with TRBJ2-5; TRBD2 is a possible D gene (6 bases). The CDR3 loop spans 15 amino acids. The ends were cut back, 5 bases at V and 0 bases at J, with 16 bases in the middle. The germline gives CDR1 DFQATT, CDR2 SNEGSKA (reference sequence). Here the CDR3 DNA reads TGCAGTGCTCTTAGACTAGGAGGGTACCAAGAGACCCAGTACTTC. The encoded protein is CSALRLGGYQETQYF.

The chain carries TRBV28 and TRBJ1-5; no definite D call. Deletions cut 4 bases from V and 0 bases from J, with 13 bases between. The CDR3 loop spans 16 amino acids. CDR1 is MDHEN, CDR2 SYDVKM, per germline. CDR3 in amino acids: CASSSTPWNSNQPQHF. In DNA, the CDR3 is TGTGCCAGCAGTTCGACGCCATGGAATAGCAATCAGCCCCAGCATTTT. The whole variable domain, filled in from reference TRBV28 and TRBJ1-5, reads DVKVTQSSRYLVKRTGEKVFLECVQDMDHENMFWYRQDPGLGLRLIYFSYDVKMKEKGDIPEGYSVSREKKERFSLILESASTNQTSMYLCASSSTPWNSNQPQHFGDGTRLSIL.

The chain uses TRBV7-2 and TRBJ2-2; 10 bases are shared with TRBD2. Germline V gene lookup returns CDR1 SGHTA and CDR2 FQGNSA. V trimming: 6 bases; J trimming: 4 bases; junction bases outside the gene matches: 17. This CDR3 comprises 19 residues. The CDR3 DNA reads TGTGCCAGCAGTCGGAGGGGCGGAGTAGCGGGGGGAACCACCGGGGAGCTGTTTTTT. It translates to CASSRRGGVAGGTTGELFF.

This clonotype has a handful of counts. A read error may produce the germline difference seen at one junction end. The chain combines TRBV6-2 or TRBV6-3 with TRBJ2-7, with 8 nucleotides matching TRBD1. CDR3 length: 17 amino acids. Per the germline V gene, CDR1 is MNHEY and CDR2 is SVGEGT. The CDR3 reads CAGSYLPGQAEFYEQYF. Here the CDR3 DNA reads TGTGCCGGCAGTTACTTACCGGGACAGGCGGAGTTCTACGAGCAGTACTTC.

This clonotype was detected only a few times. The chain recombines TRBV7-2 with TRBJ1-2, with D possibly matching TRBD1 (5 bases). This CDR3 has 15 amino acids. Per the germline V gene, CDR1 is SGHTA and CDR2 is FQGNSA. Between the trimmed V and J ends, which lost 0 bases and 7 bases, there was a span of 15 bases. CDR3 sequence: CASSLAGAGLPGYTF. CDR3 nucleotides: TGTGCCAGCAGCTTAGCGGGAGCAGGGTTGCCTGGCTACACCTTC.

The V and J genes are TRBV20-1 and TRBJ1-6, with 9 bases that match TRBD1. V dropped 4 bases and J dropped 14; count of bases not matched to a gene: 6. The CDR3 has 12 amino acids. Germline loops: CDR1 DFQATT, CDR2 SNEGSKA (reference sequence). The CDR3 region is CSATDRGITLHF. The CDR3 region has the DNA TGCAGTGCTACGGACAGGGGTATAACCCTCCACTTT.

This clonotype occurred a few times. V and J are TRBV11-2 and TRBJ2-1, with D tentatively TRBD1 (5 bases). V lost 8 bases, J lost 5 bases, and 19 bases lay in between. Per the germline V gene, CDR1 is SGHAT and CDR2 is FQNNGV. CDR3 size: 15 residues. The CDR3 loop reads CASGALEKGNNEQFF. The CDR3 bases are TGTGCCAGCGGGGCCTTAGAAAAAGGCAACAATGAGCAGTTCTTC.

The gene calls are TRBV29-1 and TRBJ2-3; unclear D gene. With 2 bases removed from V and 8 bases from J, the gap between germline ends came to 14 bases. The CDR3 spans 13 residues. The germline CDR1 and CDR2 sequences are SQVTM and ANQGSEA. In DNA form, the CDR3 reads TGCAGCGTTGAAAGTTCCCCAGGTGGTACGCAGTATTTT. This codes for CSVESSPGGTQYF.